This entry is about one T cell receptor (beta chain). What it binds is unknown. This sample stems from a study of blood T cells in healthy people across ages. Study-level results: For the donors, CMV status was unknown and possibly confounded expanded clonotype changes.

Peripheral blood was drawn, ten milliliters per donor. The use of a sample-barcoded 5' primer and a J-beta primer mix characterized a second PCR of roughly 7 to 12 cycles. TCRdb re-called the 5' RACE reads through MiXCR, storing one row per CDR3 protein. The sample lists 800,000 to 950,000 distinct CDR3 sequences; roughly 34% were seen once. J lost 0 bases, V lost 11 bases, and 13 bases had no gene match. The CDR3 length is 18 residues. Germline CDR1 is SGHTA and CDR2 is FQGNSA. Sequencing was carried out using blood. V gene TRBV7-2 combines with J gene TRBJ2-1, with 13 bases matching TRBD2. The sequence came from a man aged 18 to 35 in good health. CDR3 protein: CADRTPGLAGRSYNEQFF. The DNA for the CDR3 is TGTGCCGACAGAACACCGGGACTAGCGGGGCGCTCCTACAATGAGCAGTTCTTC. The full variable domain, its missing parts supplied by reference TRBV7-2 and TRBJ2-1, is GAGVSQSPSNKVTEKGKDVELRCDPISGHTALYWYRQSLGQGLEFLIYFQGNSAPDKSGLPSDRFSAERTGGSVSTLTIQRTQQEDSAVYLCADRTPGLAGRSYNEQFFGPGTRLTVL.